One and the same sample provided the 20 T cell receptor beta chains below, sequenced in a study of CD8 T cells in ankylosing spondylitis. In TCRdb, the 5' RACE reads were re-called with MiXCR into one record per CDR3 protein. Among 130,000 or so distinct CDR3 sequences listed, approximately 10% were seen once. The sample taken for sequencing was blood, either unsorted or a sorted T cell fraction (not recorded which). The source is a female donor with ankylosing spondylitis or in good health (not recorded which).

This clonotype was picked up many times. Written as DNA, the CDR3 is TGTGCCAGCAGAAGGACAGGGTCACATGGCTACACCTTC. Amino acids: CASRRTGSHGYTF. The chain is built from TRBV12-3 or TRBV12-4 and TRBJ1-2, with 8 bases lining up with TRBD1. Unmatched junction bases numbered 6, after V lost 6 bases and J lost 6 bases. The CDR3 runs 13 residues.

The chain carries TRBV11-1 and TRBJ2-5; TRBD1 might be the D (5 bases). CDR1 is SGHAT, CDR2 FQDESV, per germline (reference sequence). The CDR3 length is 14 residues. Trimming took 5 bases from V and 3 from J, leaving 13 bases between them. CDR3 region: CASSVQGVEETQYF. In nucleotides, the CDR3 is TGTGCCAGCAGCGTACAAGGGGTTGAAGAGACCCAGTACTTC.

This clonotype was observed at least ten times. DNA of the CDR3: TGTGCCAGCAGCTTAGATGGGACAGGGTACTATGGCTACACCTTC. It yields the protein CASSLDGTGYYGYTF. This chain uses TRBV7-2 with TRBJ1-2, with TRBD1 matching 9 bases. The trim removed 1 base at V and 3 bases at J, leaving 3 bases unmatched. The CDR3 is 15 residues long. Germline V gene lookup returns CDR1 SGHTA and CDR2 FQGNSA. Based on the CDR3 plus reference TRBV7-2 and TRBJ1-2, the full variable domain is GAGVSQSPSNKVTEKGKDVELRCDPISGHTALYWYRQSLGQGLEFLIYFQGNSAPDKSGLPSDRFSAERTGGSVSTLTIQRTQQEDSAVYLCASSLDGTGYYGYTFGSGTRLTVV.

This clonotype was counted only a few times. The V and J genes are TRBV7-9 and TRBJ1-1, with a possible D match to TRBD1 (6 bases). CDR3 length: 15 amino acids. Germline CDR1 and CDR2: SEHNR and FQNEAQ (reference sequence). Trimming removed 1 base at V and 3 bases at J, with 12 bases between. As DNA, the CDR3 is TGTGCCAGCAGCTTAGTCGGGGGGCAATACACTGAAGCTTTCTTT. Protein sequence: CASSLVGGQYTEAFF.

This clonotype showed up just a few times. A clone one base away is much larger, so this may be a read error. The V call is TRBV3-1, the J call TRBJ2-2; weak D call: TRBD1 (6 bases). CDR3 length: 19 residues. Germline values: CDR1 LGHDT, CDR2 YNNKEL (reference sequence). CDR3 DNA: TGTGCCTGCAGCCAAGATAGGGGGAGAGGGTTCGCGAACACCGGGGAGCTGTTTTTT. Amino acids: CACSQDRGRGFANTGELFF.

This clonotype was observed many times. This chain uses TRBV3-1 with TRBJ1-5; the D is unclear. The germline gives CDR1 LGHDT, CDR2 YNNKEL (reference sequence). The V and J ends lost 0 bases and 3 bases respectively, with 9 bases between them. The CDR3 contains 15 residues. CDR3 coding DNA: TGTGCCAGCAGCCAAGAGGGAGGTGTCAATCAGCCCCAGCATTTT. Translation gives CASSQEGGVNQPQHF.

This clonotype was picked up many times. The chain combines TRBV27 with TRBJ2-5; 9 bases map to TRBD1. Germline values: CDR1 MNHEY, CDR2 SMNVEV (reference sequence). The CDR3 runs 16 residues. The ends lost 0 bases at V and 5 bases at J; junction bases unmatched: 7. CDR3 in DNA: TGTGCCAGCAGTTTATCTCTACAGGGGGCCGGGGAGACCCAGTACTTC. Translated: CASSLSLQGAGETQYF.

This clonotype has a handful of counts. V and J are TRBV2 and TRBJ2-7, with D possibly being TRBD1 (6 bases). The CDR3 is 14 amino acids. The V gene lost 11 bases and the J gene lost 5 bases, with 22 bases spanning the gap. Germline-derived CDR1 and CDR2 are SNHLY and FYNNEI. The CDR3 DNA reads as TGTGCCCACGTCGGTCAGGGGAAGAGCAACGAGCAGTACTTC. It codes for CAHVGQGKSNEQYF. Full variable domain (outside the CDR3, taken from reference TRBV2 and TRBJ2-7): EPEVTQTPSHQVTQMGQEVILRCVPISNHLYFYWYRQILGQKVEFLVSFYNNEISEKSEIFDDQFSVERPDGSNFTLKIRSTKLEDSAMYFCAHVGQGKSNEQYFGPGTRLTVT.

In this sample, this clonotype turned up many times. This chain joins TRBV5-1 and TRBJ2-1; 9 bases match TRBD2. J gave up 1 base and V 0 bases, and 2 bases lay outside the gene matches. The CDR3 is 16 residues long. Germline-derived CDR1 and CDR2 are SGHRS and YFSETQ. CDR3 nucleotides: TGCGCCAGCAGCTTGGCGCTAGCGGGATCCTACAATGAGCAGTTCTTC. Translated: CASSLALAGSYNEQFF.

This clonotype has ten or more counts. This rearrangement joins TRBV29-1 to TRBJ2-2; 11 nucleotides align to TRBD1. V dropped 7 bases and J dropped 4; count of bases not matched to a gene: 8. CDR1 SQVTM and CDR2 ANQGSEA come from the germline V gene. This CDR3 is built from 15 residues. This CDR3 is CSARTGGGLTGELFF. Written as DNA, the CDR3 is TGCAGCGCTCGGACAGGGGGCGGTCTCACCGGGGAGCTGTTTTTT.

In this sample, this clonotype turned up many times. CDR3 DNA sequence: TGTGCCAGCAAGTCCGTAATGGGTGGCTACACCTTC. Protein product: CASKSVMGGYTF. The V gene is TRBV21-1, the J gene TRBJ1-2. TRBV21-1 is annotated as a pseudogene. The CDR3 length is 12 residues.

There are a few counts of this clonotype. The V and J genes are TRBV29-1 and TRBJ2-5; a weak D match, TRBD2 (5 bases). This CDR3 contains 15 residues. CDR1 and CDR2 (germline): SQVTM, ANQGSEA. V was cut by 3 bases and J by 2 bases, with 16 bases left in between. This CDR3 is CSVDRRRWGQETQYF. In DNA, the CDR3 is TGCAGCGTTGACCGGAGGAGGTGGGGTCAAGAGACCCAGTACTTC.

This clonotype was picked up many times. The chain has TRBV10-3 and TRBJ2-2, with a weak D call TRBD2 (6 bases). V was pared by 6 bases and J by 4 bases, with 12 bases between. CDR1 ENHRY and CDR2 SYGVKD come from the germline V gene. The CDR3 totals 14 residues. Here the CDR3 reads CAIRELAATGELFF. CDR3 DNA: TGTGCCATCAGGGAACTAGCTGCCACCGGGGAGCTGTTTTTT.

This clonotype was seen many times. The CDR3 coding sequence is TGTGCCAGCAGTATATATAGCGGGGGAGACTACAATGAGCAGTTCTTC. Translated, it gives CASSIYSGGDYNEQFF. The chain recombines TRBV3-1 with TRBJ2-1; TRBD2 agrees at 9 bases. The CDR3 has 16 residues. The ends lost 6 bases at V and 3 bases at J; junction bases unmatched: 9. CDR1 and CDR2 (germline): LGHDT, YNNKEL (reference sequence).

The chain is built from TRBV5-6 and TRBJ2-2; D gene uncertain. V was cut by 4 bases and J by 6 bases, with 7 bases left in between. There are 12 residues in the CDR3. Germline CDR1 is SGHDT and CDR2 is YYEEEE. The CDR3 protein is CASSPTPGELFF. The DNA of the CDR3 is TGTGCCAGCAGCCCGACACCCGGGGAGCTGTTTTTT.

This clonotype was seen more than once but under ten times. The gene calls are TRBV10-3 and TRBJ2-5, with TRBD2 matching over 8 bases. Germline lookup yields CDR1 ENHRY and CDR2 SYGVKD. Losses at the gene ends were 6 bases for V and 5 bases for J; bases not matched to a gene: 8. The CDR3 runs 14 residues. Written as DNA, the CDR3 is TGTGCCATCAGCCAGCGGGAGTCGGGGGAGACCCAGTACTTC. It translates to CAISQRESGETQYF.

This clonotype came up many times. The CDR3 region is CASSFPGRHTDTQYF. The CDR3 coding sequence is TGTGCCAGCAGTTTCCCGGGTCGGCACACAGATACGCAGTATTTT. The chain uses TRBV12-3 or TRBV12-4 and TRBJ2-3; D remains ambiguous. Trimming took off 3 bases at V and 2 bases at J, with 12 bases between the two ends. CDR3 size: 15 residues.

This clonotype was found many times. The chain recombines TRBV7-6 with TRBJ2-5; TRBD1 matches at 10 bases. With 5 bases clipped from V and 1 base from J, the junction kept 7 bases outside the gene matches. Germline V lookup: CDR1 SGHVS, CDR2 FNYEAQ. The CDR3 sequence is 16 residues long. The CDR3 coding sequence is TGTGCCAGCAGCCTGGGACAGGGGATTGTCCAAGAGACCCAGTACTTC. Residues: CASSLGQGIVQETQYF.

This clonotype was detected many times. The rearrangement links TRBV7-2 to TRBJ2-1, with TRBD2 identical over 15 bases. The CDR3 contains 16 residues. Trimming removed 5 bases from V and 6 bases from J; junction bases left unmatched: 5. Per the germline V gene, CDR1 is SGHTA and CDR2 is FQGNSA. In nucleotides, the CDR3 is TGTGCCAGCAGCCCTCCGGGACTAGCGGGAGGCAATGAGCAGTTCTTC. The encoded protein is CASSPPGLAGGNEQFF.

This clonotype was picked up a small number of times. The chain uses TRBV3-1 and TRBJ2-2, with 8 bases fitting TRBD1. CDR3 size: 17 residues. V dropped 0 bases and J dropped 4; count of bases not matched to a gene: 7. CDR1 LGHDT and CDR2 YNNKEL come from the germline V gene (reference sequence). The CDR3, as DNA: TGTGCCAGCAGCCAAGATCAAAGACAGGGGTTCACCGGGGAGCTGTTTTTT. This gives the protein CASSQDQRQGFTGELFF.